This T cell receptor (beta chain) derives from a study of cytomegalovirus exposure and HLA in healthy donors (dated by TCRdb to the late 2010s). For the wider study: An earlier analysis of several hundred of the donors reported approximately 300 Gb of sequence data and 100 million to 120 million unique TCR beta sequences obtained from roughly 170 million T cells. The study used immunosequencing to profile the T cell repertoires of approximately 690 subjects and linked those repertoires to cytomegalovirus serostatus. A later genetic analysis took genome-wide SNP genotypes for about three fifths of the roughly 700 donors and used that subset as a discovery cohort. Typing coverage varied by locus: roughly 629-640 donors for A, B, C, DRB1 and DQB1; 500 to 550 for DQA1; approximately 610 for DPA1; approximately 450 for DPB1. Rather than drawing on any new phenotypic data, the later analysis identified candidate immune exposures from TCR beta sequences and the way those sequences occurred across donors. About five DR-DQ haplotypes were handled as single units for association and clustering because linkage in the cohort was strong. To decide whether each TCR beta V gene segment behaved as functional or pseudogenic, an earlier analysis of some 600 of the donors relied on high-throughput TCR beta sequencing. Among roughly 400 genotyped donors of the cohort, an average of around 250,000 unique TCR beta nucleotide sequences was sequenced per donor, of which about 18% were non-productive. A later analysis re-analyzed previously published TCR beta repertoires from 660 or so donors and added high-resolution HLA genotyping to study TCR occurrence patterns. Of the roughly 400 genotyped donors, roughly 80% fell in the genetic ancestry cluster associated with self-reported Caucasian donors. Alongside the repertoire data, information on donor age, sex, ethnicity and CMV serostatus was compiled. All discovery cohort repertoires had been generated on a single sequencing platform. Approximately 310 gigabases of sequencing data and tens of millions of unique TCR sequences were included in an early release covering under 650 HLA-typed donors. The study was designed to test whether signatures of past pathogen exposure could be identified by cataloging public T cell receptors. Both class I and class II loci were covered by HLA typing, at four-digit resolution. A separate validation cohort of 100 to 150 different subjects was used in addition to the 666-subject first cohort. To predict cytomegalovirus infection status, the study brought together high-throughput TCR immunosequencing, statistical association of individual TCRs with disease status, and machine learning. Overall results and qualifications from the work: Because counts were too low, roughly 17 rarely observed V segments, including chromosome 9 orphons, were left out of the earlier analysis of roughly 600 of the donors. Strong co-occurrence of HLA alleles, especially DR and DQ, made assigning TCR associations to individual alleles difficult. In a later analysis, HLA-associated TCR beta chains showed more clonal expansion and lower generation probabilities than non-associated chains that were equally common. Most TCR sequences were observed very rarely across donors, whereas some public TCRs were present in many individuals. This cohort had only TCR beta chains sequenced, and the lack of alpha or paired-chain data limited which features could be detected. HLA typing was unavailable for some donors at each locus, so association tests used only the typed subset. The classifier was reported to diagnose cytomegalovirus status with high specificity and sensitivity in both the original cohort and the validation cohort. Some IMGT-functional V segments, including TRBV6-2 and TRBV6-3, could not be distinguished by the 87-base-pair reads and were therefore excluded. For the cohort, immune exposure information was limited to CMV serostatus. A later analysis associated 15,000 to 20,000 TCR beta sequences with specific HLA alleles at a false discovery rate of 0.05. V-gene and J-gene trimming of TCR beta chains was associated with a missense DCLRE1C variant in a later genetic analysis, and the association was replicated in an independent cohort. The presence/absence analyses assumed that sequencing depth was roughly uniform across donors, and that assumption may not be true. In vitro tests confirmed that three of the cytomegalovirus-associated TCR beta chains recognize cytomegalovirus antigens. In an earlier analysis of 587 of the donors, most TCR beta V segments appeared in productive rearrangements about 90% or about 30% of the time, broadly matching IMGT annotations. A later analysis found that TCR association rates varied across HLA loci, with DRB1 alleles showing the most associated TCRs and HLA-C alleles the fewest. Linkage disequilibrium might explain the correlated functional status among segregating V segments, but an unknown experimental factor could not be excluded. A further reported finding was that TCR beta sequences accurately predicted the HLA-A and HLA-B alleles for most subjects in the first cohort. A later analysis reported that several top co-occurrence clusters appeared linked to parvovirus B19, influenza, CMV and Epstein-Barr virus. A cluster of highly shared sequence variants was judged likely to represent a technical artifact of the sequencing pipeline. A later genetic analysis reported fewer N-insertions in productive TCRs among donors in an Asian-associated ancestry cluster than the roughly 650-donor mean. The authors suggested that the approach could potentially be generalized to other disease states and immunological phenotypes. Most CMV-associated TCR beta chains appeared to be HLA-restricted in a later analysis, and the HLA associations seemed to be driven largely by CMV exposure. The study gave a list of some 150 TCR beta chains associated with cytomegalovirus.

V loses 0 bases, J loses 0 bases, and the germline ends lie 11 bases apart. The CDR3 numbers 16 residues from cysteine through phenylalanine. The only DNA kept is the CDR3, 48 bases in frame from the first base. Reading the germline V gene gives CDR1 SGDLS and CDR2 YYNGEE. In total, roughly 670 healthy bone marrow donors made up the cohort. At the time of sampling, every cohort member was nominally healthy, though immune exposures that went unrecorded were likely present. The donor was CMV seronegative and was included in the group of a few hundred seronegative cohort members. Every donor gave a peripheral blood sample, and the peripheral blood mononuclear cells from that sample were used for TCR beta sequencing. The Qiagen DNeasy Blood Extraction Kit was used to extract genomic DNA from the blood cell samples. Note on this clone: No antigen is known for it. Base quality data are lacking; no much larger clone is found one base away.

The library was produced with the immunoSEQ multiplex PCR assay. A mixture of 60 forward primers for TCR Vbeta segments and 13 reverse primers for TCR Jbeta segments was used in the multiplex PCR. The CDR3 region of rearranged TCR beta genes was amplified from genomic DNA by a multiplex PCR assay. The Illumina HiSeq System was used to sequence the amplified TCR beta libraries as 87-base-pair reads. As for the original processing: A later analysis tallied around 82 million unique TCR beta chains across the 700 or so repertoires, and approximately 9.9 million of those chains were shared by two or more donors. Raw reads were error-corrected and collapsed into unique sequences by a nearest-neighbor algorithm in which closely related sequences were merged to remove PCR and sequencing errors. Alignment of CDR3 sequences to IMGT reference sequences was used to assign V, D and J gene segments. For a sequence to be retained, at least a six-nucleotide match to both a V gene segment and a J gene segment was required. Rearrangements were called productive when the CDR3 lacked stop codons and stayed in frame with V and J; all others were non-productive. CDR3 was defined according to IMGT convention as the region running from the second conserved V-encoded cysteine to the conserved J-encoded phenylalanine. The earlier analysis of 587 of the donors excluded sequences that lacked an unambiguous match to a single V gene segment. In an earlier analysis of a few hundred of the donors, V segments were called functional above 56.7% productive rearrangements and were called segregating when the between-donor standard deviation exceeded 5%. A statistical classification framework was built to diagnose cytomegalovirus status from the catalog of TCR beta chain sequences. In a later analysis, V and J genes were assigned by comparing TCR nucleotide sequences against IMGT/GENE-DB human TR gene sequences. Using the TCRdist pipeline, a later analysis assigned CDR3 sequences along with most-parsimonious VDJ recombination scenarios. A later analysis defined each TCR beta chain by its CDR3 amino acid sequence plus V-gene family, and excluded reads lacking a unique V-gene family. To address suspected cross-contamination and a sequencing artifact, a later analysis removed a few hundred highly shared, low-generation-probability nucleotide sequences. In a later analysis, a clonal expansion index for each public chain was calculated from normalized within-repertoire ranks of inferred template counts. In a later analysis, generation probabilities were computed using a VDJ recombination model fitted to out-of-frame rearrangements, and the results were checked against IGoR. A later analysis scored TCR-TCR, TCR-HLA and TCR-CMV co-occurrence with hypergeometric tests, applying a repertoire-size bias correction to TCR pairs. A later analysis estimated false discovery rates by permuting HLA or CMV assignments 20 times. In a later analysis, co-occurring TCRs were grouped with DBSCAN, and TCRdist sequence similarity was added when clustering was performed within HLA-allele-positive subsets. Repertoires with fewer than 30,000 or more than 120,000 public chains were left out of co-occurrence clustering, as were several repertoires with anomalous nucleotide sharing. What TCRdb holds here is the immuneACCESS table cut down to in-frame rearrangements. Part of the clones is not present; checked against another copy, under half of the missing clones reflect an unresolved V gene, and the others are unexplained. V, J and clone size are those of that table, while D and trimming were read from the DNA. Within this sample are approximately 180,000 clones, with about 81% of them counted one time only. The top ten clonotypes cover approximately 2% of the sample.

Sequences were obtained from PBMCs. The sequence was collected from a woman in her 30s in good health and CMV-seronegative. The chain employs TRBV9 and TRBJ2-3; the D segment could be TRBD2, given 6 matching bases. The DNA is as follows: TGTGCCAGCAGCGTAGACGGCGGGGTAAGCACAGATACGCAGTATTTT. The resulting protein is CASSVDGGVSTDTQYF.